These 27 T cell receptor beta chains originate from one sample sequenced in a study of blood T cell repertoires in COVID-19. The protocol was immunoSEQ multiplex PCR, while the TCRdb copy is restricted to in-frame clones and leaves out a portion. The repertoire consists of some 120,000 clones, with approximately 88% occurring once and the leading ten covering roughly an eighth. The specimen sequenced was peripheral blood. All receptors come from a woman under 40 who had recovered from COVID-19.

This chain joins TRBV5-1 and TRBJ2-1; TRBD2 matches 10 bases. This CDR3 has 19 amino acids. Germline CDR1 and CDR2: SGHRS and YFSETQ. V lost 1 base to trimming and J lost 7 bases; unmatched junction nucleotides: 17. The DNA for the CDR3 is TGCGCCAGCAGCTTGCAGGGGACAAGACTAGCGGGTGGGGAGAATGAGCAGTTCTTC. Translated: CASSLQGTRLAGGENEQFF.

The chain is built from TRBV18 and TRBJ2-1, with TRBD2 as a possible D gene (5 bases). V was trimmed by 3 bases and J by 0 bases, leaving 15 bases between them. The CDR3 spans 17 residues. Per the germline V gene, CDR1 is KGHSH and CDR2 is LQKENI. CDR3: CASSPPLAQSSYNEQFF. CDR3 DNA: TGTGCCAGCTCACCGCCCTTAGCGCAGAGCTCCTACAATGAGCAGTTCTTC.

This chain uses TRBV12-3 or TRBV12-4 with TRBJ2-7; a weak D match, TRBD2 (5 bases). This CDR3 is 13 amino acids long. V dropped 1 base and J dropped 7 bases, with 11 bases sitting between them. This CDR3 is CASSLGRLGEQYF. The CDR3 nucleotides are TGTGCCAGCAGTTTAGGGAGGTTAGGGGAGCAGTACTTC.

The V call is TRBV5-1, the J call TRBJ2-7; 9 nucleotides line up with TRBD2. This CDR3 comprises 15 residues. Germline CDR1 SGHRS, CDR2 YFSETQ. The J segment lost 2 bases and the V segment lost 0 bases, leaving 3 bases of the junction unmatched. CDR3 sequence: CASSLVLAGTYEQYF. As DNA, the CDR3 is TGCGCCAGCAGCTTGGTCCTAGCGGGAACCTACGAGCAGTACTTC.

The chain links TRBV3-1 (or the pseudogene TRBV3-2) to TRBJ2-1; TRBD2 matches 7 bases. The CDR3 spans 15 residues. Germline V gene sequence: CDR1 LGHDT, CDR2 YNNKEL (reference sequence). The J segment lost 5 bases and the V segment lost 1 base, leaving 5 bases of the junction unmatched. Here the CDR3 DNA reads TGTGCCAGCAGCCAAGGCTCTAGCGGAAACAATGAGCAGTTCTTC. This codes for CASSQGSSGNNEQFF.

The chain joins TRBV6-5 to TRBJ1-1; no clear D gene. The V and J ends lost 4 bases and 8 bases respectively, with 11 bases between them. This CDR3 region has 12 residues. The germline CDR1 and CDR2 sequences are MNHEY and SVGAGI. CDR3 nucleotides: TGTGCCAGCAGTTCCCGATCGGAGGAAGCTTTCTTT. Its protein is CASSSRSEEAFF.

The CDR3 DNA sequence: TGTGCCAGCAGCTTGGCTCAGGACAGGGGACGGAACACTGAAGCTTTCTTT. This gives the protein CASSLAQDRGRNTEAFF. The V gene is TRBV5-4, the J gene TRBJ1-1, with 9 bases that match TRBD1. Trimming took 0 bases from V and 1 from J; bases not matched to a gene: 7. CDR1 and CDR2 from the germline V gene are SGHNT and YYREEE (reference sequence). The CDR3 is 17 residues long.

The chain joins TRBV7-2 to TRBJ1-5; TRBD1 agrees at 8 bases. The ends lost 3 bases at V and 6 bases at J; junction bases unmatched: 13. The CDR3 runs to 17 residues. CDR1 is SGHTA and CDR2 is FQGNSA in the germline V gene. CDR3 loop: CASSFRGTQGGVQPQHF. The DNA of the CDR3 is TGTGCCAGCAGCTTTAGGGGAACACAGGGGGGTGTTCAGCCCCAGCATTTT.

In its sample, this clone was seen once. This rearrangement joins TRBV15 to TRBJ2-7, with D perhaps TRBD1 (6 bases). The germline V gene encodes CDR1 LNHNV and CDR2 YYDKDF (reference sequence). There are 13 residues in the CDR3. V gave up 1 base and J gave up 5 bases, with 9 bases separating them. The CDR3 is CATSRGRGHEQYF. CDR3 nucleotide sequence: TGTGCCACCAGCAGAGGCAGGGGTCACGAGCAGTACTTC.

This clone has only a few counts. The gene calls are TRBV6-1 and TRBJ1-2, with 8 bases that match TRBD1. The J segment lost 7 bases and the V segment lost 3 bases, leaving 4 bases of the junction unmatched. This CDR3 has 13 amino acids. Germline V CDR1 and CDR2: MNHNS, SASEGT. In DNA form, the CDR3 reads TGTGCCAGCAGTGACCTTGGGACAGGTGGCTACACCTTC. Its protein product is CASSDLGTGGYTF.

The chain joins TRBV11-2 to TRBJ2-3; 7 nucleotides agree with TRBD2. The V gene end was trimmed by 5 bases and the J gene end by 5 bases; junction bases not matched to a gene: 13. The germline CDR1 and CDR2 sequences are SGHAT and FQNNGV. There are 16 residues in the CDR3. The DNA for the CDR3 is TGTGCCAGCAGCCCACGGCGGCTAGCGGCCCAAGATACGCAGTATTTT. This translates into CASSPRRLAAQDTQYF.

This chain links TRBV4-2 with TRBJ2-3; TRBD2 matches 9 bases. Trimming removed 3 bases from V and 4 bases from J; junction bases left unmatched: 5. This CDR3 comprises 15 residues. Germline CDR1 reads LGHNA; CDR2 reads YNFKEQ. This CDR3 reads CASSQSAGGSDTQYF. The DNA for the CDR3 is TGTGCCAGCAGCCAGTCAGCGGGGGGATCAGATACGCAGTATTTT.

The CDR3 loop is CASTTGIYGYTF. The DNA for the CDR3 is TGTGCCAGCACCACAGGGATCTACGGCTACACCTTC. The chain is built from TRBV6-5 and TRBJ1-2; a possible D gene is TRBD1 (6 bases). Germline-derived CDR1 and CDR2 are MNHEY and SVGAGI. The CDR3 spans 12 residues. The V and J ends lost 7 bases and 8 bases respectively, with 14 bases between them.

The V call is TRBV3-1 (or the pseudogene TRBV3-2), the J call TRBJ2-7; 13 nucleotides align to TRBD2. The CDR3 length is 14 residues. V was clipped by 5 bases and J by 6 bases; unmatched bases: 4. The germline V gene encodes CDR1 LGHDT and CDR2 YNNKEL (reference sequence). The CDR3 loop is CASSGLAGVSEQYF. The CDR3 nucleotides are TGTGCCAGCAGCGGACTAGCGGGAGTTAGCGAGCAGTACTTC.

The CDR3 loop reads CASNNNSPLHF. The CDR3 DNA reads as TGTGCCAGCAATAATAATTCACCCCTCCACTTT. This chain connects TRBV12-3 or TRBV12-4 to TRBJ1-6; D is undetermined. This CDR3 is built from 11 residues. Trimming took off 7 bases at V and 5 bases at J, with 3 bases between the two ends.

The chain joins TRBV6-2 or TRBV6-3 to TRBJ1-1; 7 bases map to TRBD1. Germline CDR1 and CDR2: MNHEY and SVGEGT. CDR3 length equals 14 residues. J gave up 7 bases and V 0 bases, and 5 bases lay outside the gene matches. DNA for the CDR3: TGTGCCAGCAGTTACTCGGGGACAGCCTTTGAAGCTTTCTTT. Protein: CASSYSGTAFEAFF.

J is TRBJ1-1 and V is TRBV9, with 8 nucleotides matching TRBD1. After removal of 3 bases from V and 3 bases from J, the junction contained 7 bases not matched to a gene. Germline assignment: CDR1 SGDLS and CDR2 YYNGEE. The CDR3 is made up of 15 amino acids. This CDR3 is CASSDSTGDYTEAFF. For the CDR3, the DNA is TGTGCCAGCAGCGACTCGACAGGGGACTACACTGAAGCTTTCTTT. Combining the CDR3 with reference TRBV9 and TRBJ1-1 gives the whole variable domain DSGVTQTPKHLITATGQRVTLRCSPRSGDLSVYWYQQSLDQGLQFLIQYYNGEERAKGNILERFSAQQFPDLHSELNLSSLELGDSALYFCASSDSTGDYTEAFFGQGTRLTVV.

The chain employs TRBV7-2 and TRBJ1-5, with 8 nucleotides matching TRBD1. The CDR3 extends over 17 amino acids. With 3 bases clipped from V and 7 bases from J, the junction kept 14 bases outside the gene matches. Germline-derived CDR1 and CDR2 are SGHTA and FQGNSA. The CDR3 DNA reads as TGTGCCAGCAGCTTCACTTACTCAGGGGGCCCCGGGCAGCCCCAGCATTTT. It translates to CASSFTYSGGPGQPQHF.

This chain joins TRBV5-1 and TRBJ2-3; a possible D gene is TRBD2 (6 bases). Germline V lookup: CDR1 SGHRS, CDR2 YFSETQ. This CDR3 is built from 16 residues. V was trimmed by 4 bases and J by 2 bases, leaving 17 bases between them. CDR3 DNA: TGCGCCAGCAGCCTGGCCTTCCGGGAGACCACAGATACGCAGTATTTT. This sequence encodes CASSLAFRETTDTQYF.

The chain links TRBV2 to TRBJ2-5; D is ambiguous. V dropped 6 bases and J dropped 2 bases, with 7 bases sitting between them. The germline CDR1 and CDR2 sequences are SNHLY and FYNNEI. This CDR3 is built from 12 residues. CDR3 in DNA: TGTGCCAGCAGCGCCCTACAAGAGACCCAGTACTTC. This sequence encodes CASSALQETQYF.

The chain couples TRBV7-3 to TRBJ1-6; D possibly corresponds to TRBD1 (6 bases). Per germline, CDR1 SGHTA and CDR2 FQGTGA. The CDR3 sequence is 16 residues long. V was trimmed by 0 bases and J by 7 bases, leaving 13 bases between them. The CDR3 DNA reads as TGTGCCAGCAGCTTAACGGGGGCTGGGAACAATTCACCCCTCCACTTT. Residues: CASSLTGAGNNSPLHF.

This chain links TRBV4-1 with TRBJ2-1; D is uncertain. This CDR3 has 14 amino acids. V shed 4 bases and J shed 0 bases, with 7 bases lying between them. Germline V gene data show CDR1 as MGHRA and CDR2 as YSYEKL. CDR3 nucleotide sequence: TGCGCCAGCAGCCTACGCAGCTCCTACAATGAGCAGTTCTTC. Its translation is CASSLRSSYNEQFF.

The chain uses TRBV5-4 and TRBJ2-1, with 9 bases fitting TRBD2. The CDR3 is 15 residues long. Germline CDR1 reads SGHNT; CDR2 reads YYREEE (reference sequence). V was clipped by 0 bases and J by 10 bases; unmatched bases: 8. The DNA for the CDR3 is TGTGCCAGCAGCTTGGCAGGTCGCAGCGGGGGGGAGCAGTTCTTC. Its translation: CASSLAGRSGGEQFF.

In its sample, this clone was seen a few times. The chain couples TRBV18 to TRBJ2-1; TRBD1 matches 10 bases. V lost 2 bases, J lost 4 bases, and 5 bases stayed unmatched. Germline V gene data show CDR1 as KGHSH and CDR2 as LQKENI. This CDR3 has 16 residues. The CDR3 region is CASSPFSGQGYNEQFF. In nucleotides, the CDR3 is TGTGCCAGCTCACCATTTTCGGGACAGGGGTACAATGAGCAGTTCTTC.

The chain employs TRBV25-1 and TRBJ2-5, with 13 bases lining up with TRBD2. The length of the CDR3 is 18 residues. J gave up 5 bases and V 4 bases, and 13 bases lay outside the gene matches. Germline lookup yields CDR1 MGHDK and CDR2 SYGVNS. The DNA for the CDR3 is TGTGCCAGCAGTGTTCCACCGGGACTAGCGGGACCTCGGGAGACCCAGTACTTC. Amino acid sequence: CASSVPPGLAGPRETQYF.

The chain recombines TRBV7-2 with TRBJ2-1, with a tentative D call TRBD2 (9 bases). V was cut by 4 bases and J by 3 bases, with 25 bases left in between. Germline CDR1 and CDR2: SGHTA and FQGNSA. This CDR3 contains 19 residues. The CDR3 nucleotides read TGTGCCAGCAGCTCCAGGGGGCCCGCGACTAGCGGAATCTACAATGAGCAGTTCTTC. The encoded protein is CASSSRGPATSGIYNEQFF.

The V and J genes are TRBV9 and TRBJ2-7; D gene ambiguous. The CDR3 runs 14 residues. CDR1 and CDR2 from the germline V gene are SGDLS and YYNGEE. Trimming left V 4 bases short and J 3 bases short, with 14 bases between. The CDR3 nucleotides read TGTGCCAGCAGCACTACGTCCTTTGACTACGAGCAGTACTTC. Translation: CASSTTSFDYEQYF.